The 25 T cell receptor beta chains presented below share a single source sample, sequenced in a study of blood T cell repertoires in COVID-19. Here immunoSEQ multiplex PCR was the method, and the copy in TCRdb shows in-frame clones only, minus some. The sample has roughly 440,000 clones; approximately 90% are singletons. Sequencing input: peripheral blood. The receptors were sampled from a woman in her forties or fifties with COVID-19, enrolled during active disease.

This clone was picked up a small number of times. The rearrangement joins TRBV7-9 to TRBJ2-1, with D maybe TRBD2 (5 bases). This CDR3 comprises 14 residues. From germline, CDR1 is SEHNR and CDR2 FQNEAQ (reference sequence). The V end lost 7 bases, the J end lost 8 bases, and 18 bases lay between the germline ends. In nucleotides, the CDR3 is TGTGCCAGCAAGGAGACTCGCGGGTTTGATGAGCAGTTCTTC. Its translation: CASKETRGFDEQFF.

Notes on this clone: Other DNA sequences in this specimen translate into the identical CDR3. V and J are TRBV29-1 and TRBJ2-2; 7 bases align to TRBD1. V gave up 7 bases and J gave up 3 bases; unmatched junction bases: 2. The CDR3 totals 12 residues. From germline, CDR1 is SQVTM and CDR2 ANQGSEA. The CDR3 DNA sequence: TGCAGCGCTACAGGGGACACCGGGGAGCTGTTTTTT. Its protein product is CSATGDTGELFF.

The chain couples TRBV6-2 or TRBV6-3 to TRBJ1-6, with 7 positions matching TRBD1. The CDR3 sequence is 15 residues long. Per the germline V gene, CDR1 is MNHEY and CDR2 is SVGEGT. V shed 5 bases, J shed 4 bases, and the junction held 5 bases outside the gene matches. The CDR3 region has the DNA TGTGCCAGCAGTCGGCCGGGACAGTATAATTCACCCCTCCACTTT. Protein product: CASSRPGQYNSPLHF.

The chain combines TRBV9 with TRBJ2-2; D might be TRBD2 (6 bases). The length of the CDR3 is 16 residues. Germline CDR1 SGDLS, CDR2 YYNGEE. Trimming took 2 bases from V and 5 from J, leaving 16 bases between them. The CDR3 region has the DNA TGTGCCAGCAGCGTTCAGGACTGGGGAGGAACCGGGGAGCTGTTTTTT. Its translation: CASSVQDWGGTGELFF.

This sequence joins TRBV12-3 or TRBV12-4 and TRBJ2-7; D is unclear. The V end was cut by 3 bases, the J end by 1 base, with 7 bases between. The CDR3 runs to 13 residues. The CDR3, as DNA: TGTGCCAGCAGTTTGGCAAGTTCCTACGAGCAGTACTTC. Translation gives CASSLASSYEQYF.

The rearrangement uses TRBV6-1 and TRBJ2-7; 9 bases fit TRBD1. V was clipped by 3 bases and J by 0 bases; unmatched bases: 6. CDR3 length: 16 amino acids. CDR1 MNHNS and CDR2 SASEGT come from the germline V gene. The CDR3 region has the DNA TGTGCCAGCAGTGAGATAGCGACAGGGGGCTCCTACGAGCAGTACTTC. Protein sequence: CASSEIATGGSYEQYF.

The rearrangement joins TRBV19 to TRBJ2-2; D is possibly TRBD1 (6 bases). CDR1 and CDR2 (germline): LNHDA, SQIVND (reference sequence). This CDR3 has 15 residues. Trimming cost V 8 bases and J 3 bases, with 16 bases left between them. The CDR3 spells CASSLYRVHTGELFF. DNA for the CDR3: TGTGCCAGTTCCCTATACAGGGTCCACACCGGGGAGCTGTTTTTT.

This clone was recorded only once. The CDR3 nucleotides are TGTGCCAGCAGTCTAGCGGGGTTCTACGAGCAGTACTTC. This translates into CASSLAGFYEQYF. The J gene is TRBJ2-7, the V gene TRBV6-5, with 9 positions matching TRBD2. The trim removed 5 bases at V and 3 bases at J, leaving 2 bases unmatched. CDR3 length equals 13 residues. Germline V gene sequence: CDR1 MNHEY, CDR2 SVGAGI.

V is TRBV5-1 and J is TRBJ1-2; 7 bases agree with TRBD1. With V trimmed by 3 bases and J by 7 bases, 12 bases remained unmatched. This CDR3 spans 15 amino acids. The germline gives CDR1 SGHRS, CDR2 YFSETQ. In DNA form, the CDR3 reads TGCGCCAGCAGCTCCGTCAGGGACAGCTGGTCTGGCTACACCTTC. Its protein product is CASSSVRDSWSGYTF.

The genes are TRBV30 and TRBJ1-1, with 10 bases aligning to TRBD1. The junction had 8 bases not matched to a gene; V was cut back by 3 bases and J by 7 bases. The CDR3 sequence is 14 residues long. CDR1 GTSNPN and CDR2 SVGIG come from the germline V gene (reference sequence). CDR3 nucleotide sequence: TGTGCCTGGAGGGCCGGGACAGGGGAGGATGAAGCTTTCTTT. This encodes CAWRAGTGEDEAFF.

The chain recombines TRBV10-3 with TRBJ2-2; D remains unclear. The CDR3 covers 15 residues. With 0 bases removed from V and 1 base from J, the gap between germline ends came to 6 bases. Germline loops: CDR1 ENHRY, CDR2 SYGVKD. The CDR3 nucleotides are TGTGCCATCAGTGAGTCGGCAGGGAACACCGGGGAGCTGTTTTTT. This translates into CAISESAGNTGELFF.

This chain's CDR3 is CASSAGQGAFNEKLFF. The CDR3 bases are TGTGCCAGTAGTGCCGGACAGGGCGCCTTTAATGAAAAACTGTTTTTT. The V and J genes are TRBV19 and TRBJ1-4, with 8 bases that match TRBD1. The germline gives CDR1 LNHDA, CDR2 SQIVND (reference sequence). The V and J ends lost 5 bases and 4 bases, in that order; junction bases with no gene match: 9. CDR3 length: 16 amino acids.

The rearrangement links TRBV19 to TRBJ2-2, with D possibly matching TRBD1 (5 bases). The CDR3 spans 14 residues. Germline CDR1 and CDR2: LNHDA and SQIVND (reference sequence). V lost 7 bases to trimming and J lost 1 base, with 10 bases between them. CDR3: CASTPTGNTGELFF. DNA of the CDR3: TGTGCCAGTACCCCCACAGGGAACACCGGGGAGCTGTTTTTT. Full variable domain (remainder filled in from reference TRBV19 and TRBJ2-2): DGGITQSPKYLFRKEGQNVTLSCEQNLNHDAMYWYRQDPGQGLRLIYYSQIVNDFQKGDIAEGYSVSREKKESFPLTVTSAQKNPTAFYLCASTPTGNTGELFFGEGSRLTVL.

A single count supports this clone. The chain carries TRBV15 and TRBJ2-2; 12 nucleotides line up with TRBD1. CDR3 length: 17 residues. V lost 0 bases, J lost 6 bases, and 5 bases stayed unmatched. Germline V gene data show CDR1 as LNHNV and CDR2 as YYDKDF (reference sequence). The CDR3 protein is CATSRDLRDRGPGELFF. In DNA, the CDR3 is TGTGCCACCAGCAGAGATTTAAGGGACAGGGGGCCCGGGGAGCTGTTTTTT.

This clone was detected only once. The rearrangement uses TRBV5-4 and TRBJ1-1; D is uncertain. The CDR3 is 16 amino acids. The germline V gene encodes CDR1 SGHNT and CDR2 YYREEE (reference sequence). Trimming took 0 bases from V and 1 from J, leaving 13 bases between them. CDR3 sequence: CASSLGPPGTNTEAFF. For the CDR3, the DNA is TGTGCCAGCAGCTTGGGGCCACCGGGAACGAACACTGAAGCTTTCTTT.

In this sample, this clone turned up a few times. The genes are TRBV4-1 and TRBJ2-3; 7 bases line up with TRBD2. The germline V gene has CDR1 MGHRA and CDR2 YSYEKL. The CDR3 runs 15 residues. After removal of 2 bases from V and 0 bases from J, the junction contained 2 bases not matched to a gene. Here the CDR3 reads CASSQPSGSTDTQYF. The CDR3 region has the DNA TGCGCCAGCAGCCAACCTAGCGGCAGCACAGATACGCAGTATTTT.

The chain links TRBV28 to TRBJ1-2; weak D call: TRBD1 (5 bases). V gave up 4 bases and J gave up 6 bases, with 21 bases separating them. This CDR3 is 16 amino acids long. The germline gives CDR1 MDHEN, CDR2 SYDVKM. The CDR3 loop is CASSSRPLQATHGYTF. The CDR3 DNA follows: TGTGCCAGCAGTTCCCGTCCCCTACAGGCAACCCATGGCTACACCTTC.

The rearrangement uses TRBV11-2 and TRBJ2-7; 7 nucleotides align to TRBD2. In germline, CDR1 is SGHAT, CDR2 FQNNGV. This CDR3 has 16 amino acids. V was pared by 4 bases and J by 5 bases, with 14 bases of the junction left unmatched. The CDR3 region has the DNA TGTGCCAGCAGCTCGACGCCGGGACTAAGTTCCCACGAGCAGTACTTC. Protein: CASSSTPGLSSHEQYF.

The V and J genes are TRBV7-7 and TRBJ2-1, with a possible D match to TRBD2 (6 bases). This CDR3 spans 16 amino acids. Germline V gene data show CDR1 as SSHAT and CDR2 as FNYEAQ (reference sequence). Trimming removed 4 bases at V and 0 bases at J, with 13 bases between. CDR3 region: CASSSERASSYNEQFF. CDR3 DNA: TGTGCCAGCAGCTCTGAGCGGGCCAGCTCCTACAATGAGCAGTTCTTC.

V gene TRBV11-2 combines with J gene TRBJ1-2; D possibly corresponds to TRBD1 (6 bases). Germline assignment: CDR1 SGHAT and CDR2 FQNNGV. The CDR3 length is 17 residues. Trimming removed 6 bases at V and 5 bases at J, with 25 bases between. The CDR3 nucleotides read TGTGCCAGCAGAGCTATCAGGGGTCTCTTCCCCCAATATGGCTACACCTTC. This encodes CASRAIRGLFPQYGYTF.

The chain combines TRBV5-6 with TRBJ1-1; 10 bases agree with TRBD1. In germline, CDR1 is SGHDT, CDR2 YYEEEE. With V trimmed by 4 bases and J by 5 bases, 5 bases remained unmatched. This CDR3 is built from 14 residues. CDR3 bases: TGTGCCAGCAGCCTGACAGGGGGCGGAACTGAAGCTTTCTTT. This encodes CASSLTGGGTEAFF.

This chain connects TRBV4-1 to TRBJ1-6; D may be TRBD1 (5 bases). Per the germline V gene, CDR1 is MGHRA and CDR2 is YSYEKL. V was shortened by 4 bases and J by 7 bases, with 14 bases between the two germline ends. There are 15 residues in the CDR3. The chain's CDR3 is CASSPGGGVNSPLHF. The CDR3 coding sequence is TGCGCCAGCAGCCCGGGTGGAGGGGTGAATTCACCCCTCCACTTT.

The chain combines TRBV19 with TRBJ1-2, with TRBD1 matching 7 bases. This CDR3 contains 13 residues. CDR1 and CDR2 (germline): LNHDA, SQIVND (reference sequence). The CDR3 protein is CAASRGQGYGYTF. In DNA form, the CDR3 reads TGTGCAGCCTCAAGGGGGCAGGGCTATGGCTACACCTTC.

This rearrangement joins TRBV7-2 to TRBJ1-5, with D possibly being TRBD1 (5 bases). The CDR3 covers 15 residues. Germline V lookup: CDR1 SGHTA, CDR2 FQGNSA. The V end lost 2 bases, the J end lost 1 base, and 9 bases lay between the germline ends. The CDR3 is CASSLRRDSNQPQHF. The DNA of the CDR3 is TGTGCCAGCAGCTTAAGGAGGGACAGCAATCAGCCCCAGCATTTT.

The rearrangement joins TRBV27 to TRBJ2-3; D gene uncertain. Trimming took off 0 bases at V and 4 bases at J, with 5 bases between the two ends. The germline CDR1 and CDR2 sequences are MNHEY and SMNVEV (reference sequence). The CDR3 spans 13 residues. CDR3 sequence: CASSLSLADTQYF. The CDR3 DNA reads TGTGCCAGCAGTTTATCCCTTGCAGATACGCAGTATTTT.